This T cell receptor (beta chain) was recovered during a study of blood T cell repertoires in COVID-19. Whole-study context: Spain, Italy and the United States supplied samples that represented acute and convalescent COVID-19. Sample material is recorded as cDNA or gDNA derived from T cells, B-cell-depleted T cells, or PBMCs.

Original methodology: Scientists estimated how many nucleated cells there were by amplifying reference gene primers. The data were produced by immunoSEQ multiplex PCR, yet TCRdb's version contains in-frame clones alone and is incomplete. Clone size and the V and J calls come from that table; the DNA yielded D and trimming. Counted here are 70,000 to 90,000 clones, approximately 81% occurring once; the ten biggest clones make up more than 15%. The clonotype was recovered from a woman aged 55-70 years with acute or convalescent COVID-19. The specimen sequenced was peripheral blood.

The CDR3 loop reads CASSVQEGFEQFF. The CDR3 bases are TGCGCCAGCAGCGTACAGGAGGGGTTTGAGCAGTTCTTC. V usage is TRBV10-1 and J usage is TRBJ2-1, with D maybe TRBD2 (6 bases). Per germline, CDR1 WNHNN and CDR2 SYGVQD (reference sequence). This CDR3 comprises 13 residues. Trimming removed 6 bases at V and 9 bases at J, with 15 bases between.